This TCR beta chain is drawn from a study of STAT5B mutations in CD4+ large granular lymphocyte leukemia. General study points: The CD4+ versus CD8+ T-LGLL clonality difference may reflect limited sample size. TRBV06-family usage was enriched in top patient clones (8/27) versus controls (2/35). Without putative leukemic clones, patient CD4-sorted repertoires remained more clonal than healthy CD4+ repertoires.

The protocol was immunoSEQ multiplex PCR, while the TCRdb copy is restricted to in-frame clones and leaves out a portion. This table has 20,000 to 25,000 clones, roughly 83% appearing once. Controls came from buffy coats of healthy blood donors. The germline CDR1 and CDR2 sequences are SGHNT and YYREEE (reference sequence). The germline V and J ends were trimmed by 4 bases and 0 bases, with 16 bases remaining between them. The CDR3 is 17 residues long. In the case of this clone: Its antigen is not known.

The sequencing input was CD4+ T cells from blood buffy coats. The sequence came from a human donor in good health. The gene calls are TRBV5-4 and TRBJ1-4; D ambiguous. The CDR3 sequence: CASSPSPTVATNEKLFF. The CDR3 region has the DNA TGTGCCAGCAGCCCGTCCCCTACAGTTGCAACTAATGAAAAACTGTTTTTT.